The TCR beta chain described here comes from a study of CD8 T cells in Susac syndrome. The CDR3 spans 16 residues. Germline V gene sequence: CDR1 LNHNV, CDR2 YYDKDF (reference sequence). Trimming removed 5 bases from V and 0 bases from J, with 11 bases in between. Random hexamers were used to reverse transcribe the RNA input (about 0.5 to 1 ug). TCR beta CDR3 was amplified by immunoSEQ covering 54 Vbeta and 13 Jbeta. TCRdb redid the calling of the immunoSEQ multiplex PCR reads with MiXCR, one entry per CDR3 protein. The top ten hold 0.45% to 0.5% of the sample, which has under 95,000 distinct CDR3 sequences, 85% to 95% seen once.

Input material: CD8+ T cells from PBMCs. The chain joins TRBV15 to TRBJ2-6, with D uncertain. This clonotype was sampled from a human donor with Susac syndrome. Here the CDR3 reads CATSAERSSGANVLTF. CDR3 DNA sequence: TGTGCCACCAGCGCCGAACGGAGCTCTGGGGCCAACGTCCTGACTTTC.